This entry is about one TCR beta chain. TCRdb keeps only in-frame clones here, not all; method: immunoSEQ multiplex PCR. Among 15,000 to 20,000 clones listed, about 85% were seen once. This specimen belongs to a study of control samples from healthy donors and cancer patients. The CDR3 consists of 14 residues. CDR1 SGHKS and CDR2 YYEKEE come from the germline V gene (reference sequence). V lost 5 bases and J lost 3, with 13 bases in between. The sequence was obtained from a woman aged 65 to 85 with lung cancer. V is TRBV5-5 and J is TRBJ2-3; no definite D call. Sequenced input: PBMCs. For the CDR3, the DNA is TGTGCCAGCAGTCCGGGCCCACCAACAGATACGCAGTATTTT. Its protein product is CASSPGPPTDTQYF.